This T cell receptor (beta chain) was recovered during a study of T-cell reconstitution after alpha-beta-depleted transplantation in children. A library of TCRbeta sequences, prepared with unique molecular identifiers, was generated. TCRdb passed the PCR reads through MiXCR, listing each CDR3 protein once. This table holds roughly 500,000 distinct CDR3 sequences, roughly 33% found once. Germline V CDR1 and CDR2: DFQATT, SNEGSKA (reference sequence). The CDR3 spans 16 residues. Trimming shortened V by 7 bases and J by 1 base, and 23 bases separated the two germline ends. The TCR sequence derives from a human donor who donated a stem cell graft to a child with aplastic anemia. Sequencing was performed on PBMCs from the stem cell graft donor, taken from the stem cell graft. The chain combines TRBV20-1 with TRBJ2-7; possible D gene TRBD2, 7 bases. CDR3 nucleotides: TGCAGTGGTGAGGGCGGGGGACACACCAATTCCTACGAGCAGTACTTC. Residues: CSGEGGGHTNSYEQYF.